The entry below gives a single TCR beta chain sequence along with its context. No antigen is known for it. The data originate from a study of human T cells and chemical hapten exposure. Study background: Patches with 0.01% DPC went on the upper back, and the tests were read at 6 days.

TCRdb fed the RACE reads into MiXCR, producing one record per CDR3 protein. There are 180,000 or so distinct CDR3 sequences in the sample; more than 12% occur only once, and 1.5% to 2% lies in the top ten. Time point specified: patch test 1, 2 weeks after DPC sensitization. Described treatment: therapeutic diphenylcyclopropenone sensitization with weekly scalp DPC. Whole-study findings and limits: Sensitizing with DPC caused no change in TCRs above 1 in 1000 frequency. It should be noted that donors had alopecia, so their immune response may differ from healthy people's.

Germline CDR1 reads SGHAT; CDR2 reads FQNNGV. This CDR3 has 13 amino acids. Trimming stripped 6 bases from V and 1 base from J, with 9 bases between. This chain uses TRBV11-2 with TRBJ2-5; D not certain. The sequence was obtained from a woman in her twenties or thirties with alopecia areata. Some clones in this sample may be carry-over from other donors' samples. The sequenced sample was whole blood, obtained in connection with sensitization to the hapten diphenylcyclopropenone (DPC). CDR3 nucleotides: TGTGCCAGCAGTTCCAATACCCAAGAGACCCAGTACTTC. Encoded protein: CASSSNTQETQYF.